This entry describes one T cell receptor (beta chain). The antigen is unknown. The data derive from a study of Ad26.COV2.S vaccination and SARS-CoV-2 variants. On the study more broadly: The vaccine Ad26.COV2.S was put into the muscle once, or twice with 56 days between.

Treatment: over 15 received Ad26.COV2.S at low or high dose, single or two shots; about 5 received placebo; per-sample allocation not given. Sampling was performed 63 days after the first vaccine or placebo injection. This Boston cohort included adults aged 18-55 years. Overall study findings and caveats: It is possible that the TCR breadth and depth analyses underestimated the total T cell responses. Vaccine recipients had higher spike-specific TCR breadth than placebo recipients.

Repertoires were generated with immunoSEQ multiplex PCR, while TCRdb's copy carries only in-frame clones and drops some. The sample lists 300,000 to 350,000 clones; roughly 90% were seen once. The J segment lost 1 base and the V segment lost 6 bases, leaving 7 bases of the junction unmatched. The V gene's germline CDR1 is SNHLY and CDR2 FYNNEI. The CDR3 spans 15 residues. This TCR was sampled from a person aged 18-65 years who received the Ad26.COV2.S COVID-19 vaccine or a placebo. This sample comprised peripheral blood, obtained in a trial of Ad26.COV2.S vaccine versus placebo. V gene TRBV2 combines with J gene TRBJ2-3; 7 nucleotides match TRBD1. The CDR3 sequence is CASSAGGLGTDTQYF. The CDR3 DNA sequence: TGTGCCAGCAGCGCAGGGGGTCTCGGCACAGATACGCAGTATTTT. The entire variable domain, with the rest obtained from reference TRBV2 and TRBJ2-3, is as follows: EPEVTQTPSHQVTQMGQEVILRCVPISNHLYFYWYRQILGQKVEFLVSFYNNEISEKSEIFDDQFSVERPDGSNFTLKIRSTKLEDSAMYFCASSAGGLGTDTQYFGPGTRLTVL.